These 29 T cell receptor beta chains were all obtained from the same sample, sequenced in a study of T cells in localized non-small cell lung cancer. The protocol was immunoSEQ multiplex PCR, while the TCRdb copy is restricted to in-frame clones and leaves out a portion. The table has about 30,000 clones, roughly 87% seen once. Material: peripheral blood, obtained before any cancer treatment. These receptors were collected from a woman aged 40 to 75 with stage I lung adenocarcinoma.

The CDR3 reads CASSLSAVGGSNYGYTF. In nucleotides, the CDR3 is TGTGCCAGCAGTTTGAGTGCAGTCGGCGGCAGCAACTATGGCTACACCTTC. The chain carries TRBV28 and TRBJ1-2; D call uncertain. This CDR3 spans 17 amino acids. The germline V gene has CDR1 MDHEN and CDR2 SYDVKM. V was cut by 3 bases and J by 2 bases, with 19 bases left in between.

This chain links TRBV7-9 with TRBJ2-1, with TRBD1 as a possible D gene (5 bases). The CDR3 is 15 amino acids. The germline CDR1 and CDR2 sequences are SEHNR and FQNEAQ (reference sequence). V lost 1 base, J lost 2 bases, and 9 bases lay in between. The CDR3: CASSLEGEPYNEQFF. The CDR3 bases are TGTGCCAGCAGCTTAGAAGGGGAACCCTACAATGAGCAGTTCTTC.

The chain combines TRBV7-8 with TRBJ2-1, with D perhaps assigned TRBD1 or TRBD2 (5 bases each). Germline V lookup: CDR1 SGHVS, CDR2 FQNEAQ. The germline V and J ends were trimmed by 1 base and 2 bases, with 9 bases remaining between them. The CDR3 runs 15 residues. CDR3 sequence: CASSLEGTAYNEQFF. The CDR3 DNA follows: TGTGCCAGCAGCTTAGAAGGGACCGCCTACAATGAGCAGTTCTTC.

This chain links TRBV11-2 with TRBJ1-6, with a tentative D call TRBD1 (5 bases). Germline assignment: CDR1 SGHAT and CDR2 FQNNGV. The CDR3 contains 14 residues. The germline V and J ends were trimmed by 5 bases and 8 bases, with 13 bases remaining between them. The DNA of the CDR3 is TGTGCCAGCAGCCAGCGGGGGTGGGATTCACCCCTCCACTTT. This gives the protein CASSQRGWDSPLHF.

The chain employs TRBV5-1 and TRBJ1-3; D is ambiguous. V lost 4 bases to trimming and J lost 0 bases, with 11 bases between them. The CDR3 has 15 amino acids. Germline V gene lookup returns CDR1 SGHRS and CDR2 YFSETQ. In DNA, the CDR3 is TGCGCCAGCAGCGACGCGGGCCTCTCTGGAAACACCATATATTTT. Amino acid sequence: CASSDAGLSGNTIYF.

The DNA of the CDR3 is TGTGCCAGCAGCCAGGCCGGGACTAGCGGGTCCTACGAGCAGTACTTC. It translates to CASSQAGTSGSYEQYF. The chain joins TRBV4-2 to TRBJ2-7; TRBD2 matches 12 bases. V lost 3 bases, J lost 1 base, and 4 bases stayed unmatched. The CDR3 runs 16 residues. Germline loops: CDR1 LGHNA, CDR2 YNFKEQ.

The CDR3 protein is CASSPYIEETQYF. The CDR3, as DNA: TGTGCCAGCAGCCCCTACATAGAAGAGACCCAGTACTTC. V is TRBV7-2 and J is TRBJ2-5; D is ambiguous. CDR1 is SGHTA, CDR2 FQGNSA, per germline. The CDR3 is made up of 13 amino acids. V was shortened by 5 bases and J by 3 bases, with 10 bases between the two germline ends. Full variable domain (rest looked up from reference TRBV7-2 and TRBJ2-5): GAGVSQSPSNKVTEKGKDVELRCDPISGHTALYWYRQSLGQGLEFLIYFQGNSAPDKSGLPSDRFSAERTGGSVSTLTIQRTQQEDSAVYLCASSPYIEETQYFGPGTRLLVL.

The CDR3 bases are TGTGCCAGCAGCTTAGGTTCTGGTTTGTTCTTT. This sequence encodes CASSLGSGLFF. This chain connects TRBV7-2 to TRBJ1-1; no definite D call. The CDR3 consists of 11 residues. Germline values: CDR1 SGHTA, CDR2 FQGNSA. With 1 base removed from V and 14 bases from J, the gap between germline ends came to 11 bases.

The gene calls are TRBV6-6 and TRBJ1-5; D is perhaps TRBD1 (5 bases). Trimming pared 5 bases from V and 0 bases from J, leaving 11 bases between. Per the germline V gene, CDR1 is MNHNY and CDR2 is SVGAGI (reference sequence). This CDR3 has 15 residues. The CDR3 loop is CASSKGTDSNQPQHF. CDR3 nucleotides: TGTGCCAGCAGTAAGGGGACGGATAGCAATCAGCCCCAGCATTTT.

The chain employs TRBV28 and TRBJ2-7; 7 bases map to TRBD1. Trimming took 6 bases from V and 5 from J; bases not matched to a gene: 16. The V gene's germline CDR1 is MDHEN and CDR2 SYDVKM. This CDR3 has 16 amino acids. CDR3 coding DNA: TGTGCCAGCAGCTTAGCAGGGGGATCCTTTGACAACGAGCAGTACTTC. Its protein product is CASSLAGGSFDNEQYF.

The chain couples TRBV4-2 to TRBJ2-6; maybe TRBD1 (6 bases). Trimming took off 1 base at V and 0 bases at J, with 10 bases between the two ends. This CDR3 region has 17 residues. CDR1 and CDR2 from the germline V gene are LGHNA and YNFKEQ. This CDR3 reads CASSQGQAHSGANVLTF. For the CDR3, the DNA is TGTGCCAGCAGCCAAGGACAGGCGCACTCTGGGGCCAACGTCCTGACTTTC.

The table lists this clone with a few counts. This chain links TRBV6-5 with TRBJ1-2; 10 nucleotides agree with TRBD1. Germline V lookup: CDR1 MNHEY, CDR2 SVGAGI. V shed 7 bases, J shed 5 bases, and the junction held 10 bases outside the gene matches. The CDR3 runs 15 residues. DNA for the CDR3: TGTGCCAGCACCTCGGGACAGGGGTTTTCTTATGGCTACACCTTC. It codes for CASTSGQGFSYGYTF.

This chain links TRBV7-3 with TRBJ2-6; perhaps TRBD1 as D (5 bases). Trimming left V 6 bases short and J 4 bases short, with 13 bases between. From germline, CDR1 is SGHTA and CDR2 FQGTGA. The CDR3 is made up of 15 amino acids. CDR3 sequence: CASRPGSTGANVLTF. In nucleotides, the CDR3 is TGTGCCAGCAGGCCAGGGTCGACCGGGGCCAACGTCCTGACTTTC.

The J gene is TRBJ2-3, the V gene TRBV28; 7 nucleotides match TRBD1. The CDR3 is 16 residues long. V shed 4 bases, J shed 2 bases, and the junction held 9 bases outside the gene matches. Germline lookup yields CDR1 MDHEN and CDR2 SYDVKM. The CDR3 DNA reads as TGTGCCAGCAGTTCCCGGACAGGTCGGGCCACAGATACGCAGTATTTT. Translated, it gives CASSSRTGRATDTQYF.

The gene calls are TRBV7-9 and TRBJ2-1; 9 bases are a match to TRBD1. The CDR3 runs to 19 residues. CDR1 is SEHNR, CDR2 FQNEAQ, per germline (reference sequence). With 2 bases clipped from V and 3 bases from J, the junction kept 14 bases outside the gene matches. DNA for the CDR3: TGTGCCAGCAGCTTACGGGACAGGGTAAAGAGGTTGGACTACAATGAGCAGTTCTTC. Its translation: CASSLRDRVKRLDYNEQFF.

The V gene is TRBV4-3, the J gene TRBJ2-3; the match to TRBD2 covers 13 bases. Per the germline V gene, CDR1 is LGHNA and CDR2 is YSLEER. The CDR3 loop spans 16 amino acids. Trimming removed 1 base from V and 6 bases from J; junction bases left unmatched: 4. The CDR3 reads CASSQGTSGGRDTQYF. CDR3 sequence (DNA): TGCGCCAGCAGCCAAGGGACTAGCGGGGGCCGGGATACGCAGTATTTT.

The CDR3 bases are TGTGCCAGCAGTGAAAGGGGACTAGCGGGTCTCACAGATACGCAGTATTTT. Protein sequence: CASSERGLAGLTDTQYF. The chain carries TRBV6-1 and TRBJ2-3; 12 nucleotides line up with TRBD2. With 2 bases clipped from V and 2 bases from J, the junction kept 5 bases outside the gene matches. CDR3 length: 17 amino acids. Per the germline V gene, CDR1 is MNHNS and CDR2 is SASEGT.

The chain is built from TRBV30 and TRBJ1-3; no reliable D call. The CDR3 has 13 amino acids. CDR1 is GTSNPN, CDR2 SVGIG, per germline (reference sequence). Trimming pared 6 bases from V and 4 bases from J, leaving 13 bases between. The CDR3 sequence: CACRVTGGNTIYF. The CDR3, as DNA: TGTGCCTGCCGGGTCACGGGAGGAAACACCATATATTTT.

The chain couples TRBV7-2 to TRBJ2-7; D is unclear. Germline-derived CDR1 and CDR2 are SGHTA and FQGNSA. The CDR3 is 14 residues long. V was pared by 5 bases and J by 4 bases, with 15 bases between. CDR3 DNA: TGTGCCAGCAGCCCCCGATGGAGAGCTTACGAGCAGTACTTC. As protein: CASSPRWRAYEQYF. The full variable domain, with the rest looked up from reference TRBV7-2 and TRBJ2-7, is GAGVSQSPSNKVTEKGKDVELRCDPISGHTALYWYRQSLGQGLEFLIYFQGNSAPDKSGLPSDRFSAERTGGSVSTLTIQRTQQEDSAVYLCASSPRWRAYEQYFGPGTRLTVT.

The chain links TRBV28 to TRBJ2-7; D may be TRBD1 (6 bases). The V end lost 6 bases, the J end lost 4 bases, and 13 bases lay between the germline ends. Germline V gene sequence: CDR1 MDHEN, CDR2 SYDVKM. The CDR3 is 13 amino acids. The chain's CDR3 is CASRGAPRYEQYF. The CDR3 DNA is TGTGCCAGCAGGGGGGCCCCTCGTTACGAGCAGTACTTC.

This clone was seen more than once but under ten times. The V gene is TRBV7-9, the J gene TRBJ1-5; 7 bases line up with TRBD1. The CDR3 is made up of 13 amino acids. Trimming took 7 bases from V and 6 from J; bases not matched to a gene: 6. Per the germline V gene, CDR1 is SEHNR and CDR2 is FQNEAQ (reference sequence). DNA of the CDR3: TGTGCCAGCACCCTCGAGGGGGCTCAGCCCCAGCATTTT. Translated: CASTLEGAQPQHF.

This clone appeared once. CDR3 in amino acids: CATQGGAITGELFF. CDR3 DNA sequence: TGTGCCACCCAGGGGGGCGCGATCACCGGGGAGCTGTTTTTT. This rearrangement joins TRBV28 to TRBJ2-2, with D possibly being TRBD1 (7 bases). This CDR3 contains 14 residues. V lost 10 bases, J lost 4 bases, and 16 bases lay in between. From germline, CDR1 is MDHEN and CDR2 SYDVKM.

V is TRBV28 and J is TRBJ2-7, with 10 bases lining up with TRBD2. The germline CDR1 and CDR2 sequences are MDHEN and SYDVKM. The V and J ends lost 4 bases and 0 bases, in that order; junction bases with no gene match: 3. CDR3 length: 15 residues. CDR3 nucleotides: TGTGCCAGCAGTTCCGCTAGCGGGGGCTCCTACGAGCAGTACTTC. Protein product: CASSSASGGSYEQYF. The full variable domain, with the rest looked up from reference TRBV28 and TRBJ2-7, is DVKVTQSSRYLVKRTGEKVFLECVQDMDHENMFWYRQDPGLGLRLIYFSYDVKMKEKGDIPEGYSVSREKKERFSLILESASTNQTSMYLCASSSASGGSYEQYFGPGTRLTVT.

This clone was seen only once. The CDR3 sequence is CASRIRDGTYGYTF. The CDR3 bases are TGTGCCAGCAGAATCCGGGACGGAACGTATGGCTACACCTTC. The rearrangement uses TRBV7-9 and TRBJ1-2, with TRBD1 as a possible D gene (5 bases). The length of the CDR3 is 14 residues. Trimming pared 6 bases from V and 5 bases from J, leaving 16 bases between. Germline CDR1 reads SEHNR; CDR2 reads FQNEAQ (reference sequence).

This clone was seen a single time. The V and J genes are TRBV5-1 and TRBJ1-1, with TRBD1 as a possible D gene (5 bases). The CDR3 extends over 13 amino acids. The V and J ends lost 3 bases and 8 bases respectively, with 14 bases between them. CDR1 is SGHRS and CDR2 is YFSETQ in the germline V gene. CDR3 protein: CASSSGPGQEAFF. CDR3 in DNA: TGCGCCAGCAGCTCCGGTCCGGGGCAGGAAGCTTTCTTT.

This chain joins TRBV10-3 and TRBJ2-3; D unresolved. Per the germline V gene, CDR1 is ENHRY and CDR2 is SYGVKD. Between the trimmed V and J ends, which lost 0 bases and 0 bases, there was a span of 10 bases. The CDR3 is 16 amino acids. Here the CDR3 DNA reads TGTGCCATCAGTGAGTCGGCGCGGAGTAGCACAGATACGCAGTATTTT. This sequence encodes CAISESARSSTDTQYF.

V is TRBV11-2 and J is TRBJ1-2, with D uncertain. The V and J ends lost 5 bases and 3 bases respectively, with 10 bases between them. CDR1 is SGHAT, CDR2 FQNNGV, per germline. There are 13 residues in the CDR3. The CDR3 loop reads CASSPGQDYGYTF. CDR3 nucleotides: TGTGCCAGCAGCCCCGGGCAGGACTATGGCTACACCTTC.

The chain couples TRBV28 to TRBJ1-1; 8 bases map to TRBD1. CDR1 is MDHEN and CDR2 is SYDVKM in the germline V gene. The junction had 7 bases not matched to a gene; V was cut back by 6 bases and J by 1 base. The CDR3 extends over 15 amino acids. The CDR3 DNA sequence: TGTGCCAGCAGCGGGCACGGGACAGGGAACACTGAAGCTTTCTTT. This translates into CASSGHGTGNTEAFF.

V usage is TRBV19 and J usage is TRBJ2-7; TRBD1 matches 7 bases. The length of the CDR3 is 13 residues. The V gene end was trimmed by 6 bases and the J gene end by 5 bases; junction bases not matched to a gene: 7. Germline V gives CDR1 LNHDA, CDR2 SQIVND (reference sequence). Written as DNA, the CDR3 is TGTGCCAGTAGGTACAGGGGCAGGAACGAGCAGTACTTC. It is translated as CASRYRGRNEQYF. The entire variable domain, with the rest obtained from reference TRBV19 and TRBJ2-7, is as follows: DGGITQSPKYLFRKEGQNVTLSCEQNLNHDAMYWYRQDPGQGLRLIYYSQIVNDFQKGDIAEGYSVSREKKESFPLTVTSAQKNPTAFYLCASRYRGRNEQYFGPGTRLTVT.